The rows below give T cell receptor beta chains drawn from one sample of a study of T cell responses to AZD1222 COVID-19 vaccine. TCRdb's table, derived via immunoSEQ multiplex PCR, lists solely in-frame clones and lacks some. The sample has over 45,000 clones; 89% are singletons. The material sequenced was peripheral blood, taken 28 days after the second AZD1222 dose. Every receptor here comes from an adult who received the AZD1222 COVID-19 vaccine. Both conserved end residues are part of each CDR3. A D gene is named only where the DNA matches it firmly. The size of a clone is reported for some rows only, either as once, few or many, or as a class for expanded clones.

TGTGCCAGCAGCTTGAACAGGGGACTCCCCGAGAAGCAGTACTTC,CASSLNRGLPEKQYF,.,TRBJ2-7,.,TRBV7-9
TGTGCCACCAGCTTACTCCCCGGACAGGGGGAAGAGACCCAGTACTTC,CATSLLPGQGEETQYF,.,TRBJ2-5,TRBD1,TRBV15
TGTGCCAGCACCCCTTTTTCTCCTAATGAGCAGTTCTTC,CASTPFSPNEQFF,.,TRBJ2-1,.,TRBV7-9
TGTGCCAGCAGCCCGCAGACAGGAGGAAACACCATATATTTT,CASSPQTGGNTIYF,.,TRBJ1-3,.,TRBV14
TGTGCCAGTAGTCCCGACTGGAACACTGAAGCTTTCTTT,CASSPDWNTEAFF,.,TRBJ1-1,.,TRBV19
TGTGCCAGCAGCTTAGTCGGGGGGGAACCAATTAACTATGGCTACACCTTC,CASSLVGGEPINYGYTF,once,TRBJ1-2,.,TRBV7-9
TGCAGCGCCGATCCGATCTCTGGAAACACCATATATTTT,CSADPISGNTIYF,.,TRBJ1-3,.,TRBV29-1
TGCAGCGCTTACAGGGGGGAGGACTATGGCTACACCTTC,CSAYRGEDYGYTF,.,TRBJ1-2,TRBD1,TRBV29-1
TGTGCCAGCAGTTACTCGAGTCGTATGGCTAGCGGGTATTCCTACGAGCAGTACTTC,CASSYSSRMASGYSYEQYF,.,TRBJ2-7,TRBD2,TRBV6-2/TRBV6-3
TGTGCCAGCAGTCACAACTACGAGCAGTACTTC,CASSHNYEQYF,few,TRBJ2-7,.,TRBV6-2/TRBV6-3
TGTGCCAGCAGGCCTACGTTCACAGATACGCAGTATTTT,CASRPTFTDTQYF,once,TRBJ2-3,.,TRBV12-3/TRBV12-4
TGTGCCAGCAGCTCCCGGAGTATGAGCTATGGCTACACCTTC,CASSSRSMSYGYTF,.,TRBJ1-2,.,TRBV7-2
TGTGCCAGCAGCCTCCCCAGGGGGCAGAACACCGGGGAGCTGTTTTTT,CASSLPRGQNTGELFF,once,TRBJ2-2,TRBD1,TRBV5-4
TGTGCCAGCAGTGATGTGGGTAGGGGACAGGCTAATGAAAAACTGTTTTTT,CASSDVGRGQANEKLFF,.,TRBJ1-4,TRBD1,TRBV2